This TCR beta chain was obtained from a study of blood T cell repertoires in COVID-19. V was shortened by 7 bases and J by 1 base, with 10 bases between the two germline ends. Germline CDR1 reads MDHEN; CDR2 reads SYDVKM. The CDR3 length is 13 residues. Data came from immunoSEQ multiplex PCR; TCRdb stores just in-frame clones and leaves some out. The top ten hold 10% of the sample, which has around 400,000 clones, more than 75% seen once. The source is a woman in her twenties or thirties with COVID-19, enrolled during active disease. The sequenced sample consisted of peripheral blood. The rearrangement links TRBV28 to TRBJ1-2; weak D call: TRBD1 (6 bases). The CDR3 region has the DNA TGTGCCAGCATGGTCAGGGGTAACTATGGCTACACCTTC. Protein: CASMVRGNYGYTF.